This T cell receptor beta chain is from a study of blood T cell repertoires in COVID-19. Germline V CDR1 and CDR2: MDHEN, SYDVKM. Trimming removed 3 bases at V and 7 bases at J, with 18 bases between. The CDR3 contains 15 residues. Profiled with immunoSEQ multiplex PCR; TCRdb holds only in-frame clones, not every one. This sample has under 200,000 clones; approximately 91% occur once, and the top ten carry roughly 5%. This chain links TRBV28 with TRBJ2-5, with a tentative D call TRBD2 (6 bases). The source of this sequence is a man younger than 30 with COVID-19, enrolled during active disease. The sample consisted of peripheral blood. The CDR3 DNA follows: TGTGCCAGCAGTTTCGTCCGGGAGAGAGGATGGACCCAGTACTTC. It specifies CASSFVRERGWTQYF.